This TCR beta chain was retrieved from a study of CD8 T cells in ankylosing spondylitis. The study, taken as a whole, reports: For ankylosing spondylitis blood, a TCR beta motif of fewer than 10 highly homologous variants appeared characteristic.

The sample holds a few counts of this clonotype. The antigen is unknown. TCRdb fed the 5' RACE reads into MiXCR, producing one record per CDR3 protein. This sample has hundreds of thousands of distinct CDR3 sequences, with 26% found just once. The CDR3 length is 15 residues. Germline V gene data show CDR1 as DFQATT and CDR2 as SNEGSKA (reference sequence). V lost 0 bases, J lost 10 bases, and 9 bases stayed unmatched. Sequencing was carried out using blood, either unsorted or a sorted T cell fraction (not recorded which). This TCR came from a male donor with ankylosing spondylitis. The chain has TRBV20-1 and TRBJ2-3; 11 nucleotides agree with TRBD2. The CDR3 spells CSAREVAGGPLAQYF. The CDR3 DNA sequence: TGCAGTGCTAGAGAGGTAGCGGGAGGGCCCCTTGCGCAGTATTTT.